One T cell receptor (beta chain) is described in this entry. The data were taken from a study of cytomegalovirus exposure and HLA in healthy donors. V lost 4 bases, J lost 7 bases, and 7 bases stayed unmatched. The CDR3 length is 16 residues. Germline V gene sequence: CDR1 LNHDA, CDR2 SQIVND (reference sequence). The PCR ran on 60 Vbeta and 13 Jbeta primers. Generated by immunoSEQ multiplex PCR, the TCRdb table keeps only in-frame clones and is missing some. The table has about 150,000 clones, 80% to 90% seen once; the top ten hold 1.9%. The receptor comes from a man aged 18 to 30 in good health and CMV-seronegative. The chain employs TRBV19 and TRBJ2-2; 12 bases map to TRBD2. The sample taken for sequencing was PBMCs. For the CDR3, the DNA is TGTGCCAGTAGTACTGCTAGCGGGAGGGCCGACGGGGAGCTGTTTTTT. It specifies CASSTASGRADGELFF.